Sequencing of this T cell receptor beta chain was carried out in a study of beta chain features in type 1 diabetes (dated by TCRdb to about 2018). Background on the whole study: Mean age, gender distribution, total cell number and subset yield were not different between patients and healthy donors. A total of some 100,000,000 sorted cells were examined across all samples, and the number of cells per subset was strongly correlated with RNA yield. The study compared TCRB repertoires of sorted circulating CD4+ T cell subsets between recently diagnosed type 1 diabetes patients and matched healthy donors. Naive and central memory subsets were obtained from all 30 or so donors, but regulatory and stem cell-like memory subsets were isolated from only 8 patients and roughly 8 healthy donors.

From each donor, a single peripheral blood sample of roughly 0.11 L on average was drawn into heparinised tubes. A BD FACSAria II and a panel including CD45RO, CCR7, CD25, CD127, CD95 and CD27 were used to sort naive, central memory, regulatory and stem cell-like memory CD4+ T cells. Every sorted population had a purity above 95%. PBMCs were isolated immediately by Lymphoprep density gradient centrifugation and stained directly without culture. So that batch effects would be minimized, each experiment stained and sorted samples in pairs, pairing one healthy donor with one patient. In the case of this clone: The antigen it recognizes is unknown. Base qualities were left out, and no much larger clone turns up one base away.

The entire amount of isolated RNA was reverse transcribed using the High Capacity cDNA Reverse Transcription Kit, so the sequenced TCRB transcripts were expressed ones. Deep immunoSEQ sequencing was performed on naive, central memory and regulatory T cell samples, with an average of roughly 3.5 million total reads per sample. Sorted cells were lysed in RLT buffer, and RNA was extracted using DNase-treated RNeasy Micro or Mini kits according to cell number. To prevent cross-contamination, each cell subset was processed individually, whereas patient and healthy donor samples were processed jointly. The immunoSEQ multiplex PCR was used to amplify TCRB sequences from cDNA, yielding 87-bp fragments that span the CDR3 region. Sequencing of the amplicons was done on the Illumina HiSeq platform. The paper's data handling went like this. Synthetic template baselines were used to correct PCR bias computationally, reads within Hamming distance 2 were collapsed together, and singletons that could not be merged were discarded. Reads were aligned against IMGT to assign V, D and J genes, CDR3 length and insertions or deletions at six rearrangement sites. Clonotype counts were normalized to sorted cell number within each subset before computing true diversity and Gini coefficients with the tcR R package. Repertoire sharing was quantified using the overlap coefficient calculated on TCRB nucleotide sequences. Out-of-frame TCRB sequences from naive cells were analyzed as a proxy for the pre-selection repertoire. TCRdb's version of the immuneACCESS table is confined to in-frame rearrangements and falls short of the full clone set. An unresolved V gene accounts for under half of the shortfall where checked; the remainder is of unknown origin. The V and J calls and clone size come from that table; D and trimming were worked out from the DNA. The sample table records 200,000 to 300,000 clones; about a fifth of these occur just once. 0.028% of the sample rests with the top ten.

Summary of the overall study and its limitations: A moderate but significant shortening of TCRB CDR3 length was observed in type 1 diabetes patients in all four CD4+ subsets. Only small numbers of individuals were included in the HLA sub-analyses, which left unresolved whether HLA type had any influence on TCRB rearrangement. The naive, central memory and regulatory TCRB repertoires appeared to resemble one another more closely among patients than among healthy donors. Shorter templates might have been favored by PCR, but patient and control samples were amplified and corrected together, so both groups would have been affected equally by any skew. Because cDNA rather than genomic DNA was sequenced, highly expressing activated cells could have been over-represented, although no difference in activation and CD3 levels was found between groups. At VDJ recombination sites, type 1 diabetes patients had fewer insertions and more deleted nucleotides, which implies abnormalities in thymic rearrangement.

V was cut back by 3 bases and J by 2 bases, leaving a gap of 9 bases between them. Taken from cysteine to phenylalanine, the CDR3 has 14 residues. Only the CDR3 portion is preserved as DNA: 42 bases, with reading frame beginning at the first base. Per the germline V gene, SGDLS is the CDR1 and YYNGEE is the CDR2. Here the chain combines TRBV9 and TRBJ1-3; a tentative D match to TRBD1 spans 5 bases. This TCR was recovered from a woman aged 40 to 50 with type 1 diabetes. What was sequenced was naive CD4+ T cells from blood. According to the study, the label for this sample's cell subset or site signals: true naive CD4+ T cells. The CDR3 in this case is CASSEDRPGNTIYF. In nucleotide form, the sequence is TGTGCCAGCAGCGAAGACAGACCTGGAAACACCATATATTTT.